This T cell receptor (beta chain) is from a study of response to subunit inactivated influenza vaccine. CDR1 and CDR2 (germline): SGDLS, YYNGEE. The ends lost 3 bases at V and 5 bases at J; junction bases unmatched: 5. The CDR3 sequence is 15 residues long. TCRdb ran MiXCR on the RT-PCR reads and lists one entry per CDR3 protein. The sample comprises approximately 500,000 distinct CDR3 sequences, 12% to 15% of which are singletons, and 11% rests with the top ten. This clonotype was observed a few times. The clonotype comes from a man between 50 and 59 years old who received an inactivated influenza vaccine. This material consisted of PBMCs from blood, taken 11 to 12 days after vaccination. The V call is TRBV9, the J call TRBJ2-5, with 12 bases aligning to TRBD2. CDR3 loop: CASSASGGAWETQYF. CDR3 DNA: TGTGCCAGCAGCGCTAGCGGGGGGGCCTGGGAGACCCAGTACTTC.